The 12 T cell receptor beta chains below come from one sample, sequenced in a study of blood T cell repertoires in COVID-19 (dated by TCRdb to 2020 to 2022). The method behind the library was the immunoSEQ multiplex PCR assay. TCRdb re-hosts the immuneACCESS table, in-frame sequences only. Its copies lack some clones; in the studies checked, an unresolved V gene accounts for under half of them, and the cause for the rest is not known. The sample table shows nearly 350,000 clones, and 80% to 90% are seen once. The ten largest account for 2.5% to 3% of the sample. Source material: peripheral blood. The receptors were sampled from a man aged 25-45 years with active or convalescent COVID-19.

This chain uses TRBV6-5 with TRBJ2-7, with 7 bases aligning to TRBD1. J gave up 5 bases and V 0 bases, and 10 bases lay outside the gene matches. CDR1 is MNHEY, CDR2 SVGAGI, per germline. This CDR3 has 16 amino acids. Written as DNA, the CDR3 is TGTGCCAGCAGTTACTCGACGGGACAGATTCGCAACGAGCAGTACTTC. It encodes CASSYSTGQIRNEQYF.

The sample holds a few counts of this clone. The chain links TRBV12-3 or TRBV12-4 to TRBJ2-5; weak D call: TRBD1 (5 bases). The germline V and J ends were trimmed by 7 bases and 3 bases, with 12 bases remaining between them. The CDR3 contains 13 residues. The DNA of the CDR3 is TGTGCCAGCATCCCTGGACACGAAGAGACCCAGTACTTC. Encoded protein: CASIPGHEETQYF.

The chain combines TRBV18 with TRBJ2-1, with D possibly TRBD1 on 7 matching bases. The CDR3 totals 16 residues. CDR1 and CDR2 from the germline V gene are KGHSH and LQKENI. V gave up 2 bases and J gave up 10 bases, with 21 bases separating them. CDR3 DNA: TGTGCCAGCTCACCAGCCTTATCAGGTCCAGGGGGGGAGCAGTTCTTC. This codes for CASSPALSGPGGEQFF.

The V and J genes are TRBV11-3 and TRBJ2-1; D perhaps matches TRBD2 (5 bases). The length of the CDR3 is 15 residues. Germline loops: CDR1 SGHNT, CDR2 YENEEA. Trimming took off 4 bases at V and 9 bases at J, with 19 bases between the two ends. CDR3 in DNA: TGTGCCAGCAGCTCAGCTCTTACTAGTACGGGTGAGCAGTTCTTC. This encodes CASSSALTSTGEQFF.

CDR3 sequence reads: CSVGGQGVAGELFF. In nucleotides, the CDR3 is TGCAGCGTCGGAGGTCAGGGGGTGGCCGGGGAGCTGTTTTTT. This chain joins TRBV29-1 and TRBJ2-2; 7 nucleotides line up with TRBD1. The CDR3 is 14 amino acids. From germline, CDR1 is SQVTM and CDR2 ANQGSEA. Losses at the gene ends were 6 bases for V and 6 bases for J; bases not matched to a gene: 10.

The chain couples TRBV10-3 to TRBJ1-1; tentatively, D is TRBD1 (5 bases). Germline V gives CDR1 ENHRY, CDR2 SYGVKD. V lost 9 bases, J lost 0 bases, and 14 bases lay in between. This CDR3 is built from 14 residues. This chain's CDR3 is CAIWGGYMNTEAFF. CDR3 nucleotide sequence: TGTGCCATATGGGGGGGTTACATGAACACTGAAGCTTTCTTT.

Only a few counts were recorded for this clone. The J gene is TRBJ1-1, the V gene TRBV30, with D uncertain. CDR3 size: 12 residues. Deletions cut 8 bases from V and 9 bases from J, with 19 bases between. Germline loops: CDR1 GTSNPN, CDR2 SVGIG (reference sequence). CDR3 bases: TGTGCCCCAGCGGACCTTTCCTCGAAAGCTTTCTTT. Residues: CAPADLSSKAFF.

CDR3 coding DNA: TGCGCCAGCAGCCAGGGGACAGGGAGGGTCGGTGGCTACACCTTC. Translation gives CASSQGTGRVGGYTF. The chain combines TRBV4-3 with TRBJ1-2, with 9 positions matching TRBD1. The CDR3 spans 15 residues. Looked up from germline, CDR1 is LGHNA and CDR2 is YSLEER. Losses at the gene ends were 3 bases for V and 7 bases for J; bases not matched to a gene: 9.

This rearrangement joins TRBV19 to TRBJ2-5; TRBD2 might be the D (6 bases). The V and J ends lost 6 bases and 5 bases respectively, with 10 bases between them. The CDR3 is 12 amino acids. The germline gives CDR1 LNHDA, CDR2 SQIVND (reference sequence). The CDR3 coding sequence is TGTGCCAGTAGGGCGGCGGGGGAGACCCAGTACTTC. Translation: CASRAAGETQYF.

The genes are TRBV2 and TRBJ2-3; no reliable D call. The CDR3 consists of 13 residues. Deletions cut 6 bases from V and 0 bases from J, with 7 bases between. Looked up from germline, CDR1 is SNHLY and CDR2 is FYNNEI. In nucleotides, the CDR3 is TGTGCCAGCAGGGTAGAAAGCACAGATACGCAGTATTTT. Protein product: CASRVESTDTQYF. Using reference TRBV2 and TRBJ2-3 for the parts outside the CDR3, the full variable domain is EPEVTQTPSHQVTQMGQEVILRCVPISNHLYFYWYRQILGQKVEFLVSFYNNEISEKSEIFDDQFSVERPDGSNFTLKIRSTKLEDSAMYFCASRVESTDTQYFGPGTRLTVL.

This clone has just one count. The chain is built from TRBV5-5 and TRBJ1-2; unclear D gene. The CDR3 spans 15 residues. The germline CDR1 and CDR2 sequences are SGHKS and YYEKEE (reference sequence). Trimming took 0 bases from V and 2 from J, leaving 11 bases between them. CDR3 nucleotides: TGTGCCAGCAGCTTGGGGCTTCCCCTCAACTATGGCTACACCTTC. Residues: CASSLGLPLNYGYTF.

This chain joins TRBV5-8 and TRBJ1-1; 7 nucleotides agree with TRBD1. The V gene's germline CDR1 is SGHTS and CDR2 YDEGEE. The CDR3 is 16 amino acids. The V and J ends lost 6 bases and 0 bases, in that order; junction bases with no gene match: 11. The CDR3 loop reads CASNLPGQMMNTEAFF. As DNA, the CDR3 is TGTGCCAGCAATTTGCCGGGACAGATGATGAACACTGAAGCTTTCTTT.